This TCR beta chain was profiled in a study of T cells in tumors after PD-1 blockade. This CDR3 comprises 16 residues. Germline trimming cut 0 bases from V and 7 bases from J; bases unmatched to any gene: 3. The germline gives CDR1 LGHDT, CDR2 YNNKEL (reference sequence). General observations from the study: Some novel exhausted tumor clones appeared in pre-treatment blood, suggesting peripheral recruitment.

Profiling relied on immunoSEQ multiplex PCR, and the TCRdb table lists in-frame clones only, not all of them. This table holds tens of thousands of clones, around 80% found once. About this clone: The antigen is unknown.

Sequences were derived from PBMCs, sampled before anti-PD-1 treatment. The chain carries TRBV3-1 (or the pseudogene TRBV3-2) and TRBJ2-1, with TRBD2 matching over 13 bases. The sequence derives from a human donor with basal cell carcinoma. The CDR3 sequence: CASSQDGLAGVNEQFF. In DNA form, the CDR3 reads TGTGCCAGCAGCCAAGATGGACTAGCGGGAGTTAATGAGCAGTTCTTC.